In this sample, the clone carrying this T cell receptor (beta chain) turned up a few times. A single record per CDR3 protein comes from TCRdb applying MiXCR to the RT-PCR reads. This sample yields approximately 160,000 distinct CDR3 sequences, of which about 24% are seen a single time; roughly 26% belongs to the top ten. Trimming pared 5 bases from V and 4 bases from J, leaving 17 bases between. The CDR3 runs to 15 residues. Per germline, CDR1 MGHRA and CDR2 YSYEKL. This entry belongs to a study of patients and donors after allogeneic stem cell transplantation. The V and J genes are TRBV4-1 and TRBJ1-2, with unresolved D. This TCR came from a human donor who was either an allogeneic HSCT recipient or a stem cell or donor lymphocyte infusion donor (not recorded which). It is not recorded whose cells these are; they may come from a transplant donor. The sample consisted of blood, either unsorted or a sorted T cell fraction (not recorded which). The CDR3 nucleotides read TGCGCCAGCAGCAACCCGGCGGAGGGAATCTATGGCTACACCTTC. Amino acid sequence: CASSNPAEGIYGYTF.